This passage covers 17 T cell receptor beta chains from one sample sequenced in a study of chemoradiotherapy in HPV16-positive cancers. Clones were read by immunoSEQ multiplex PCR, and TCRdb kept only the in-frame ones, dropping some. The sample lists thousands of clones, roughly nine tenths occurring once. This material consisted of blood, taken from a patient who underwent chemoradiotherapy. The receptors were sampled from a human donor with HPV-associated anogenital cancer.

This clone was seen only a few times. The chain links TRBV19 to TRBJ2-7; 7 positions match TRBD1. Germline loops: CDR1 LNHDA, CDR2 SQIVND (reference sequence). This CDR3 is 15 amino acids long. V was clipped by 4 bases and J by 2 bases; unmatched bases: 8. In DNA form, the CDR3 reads TGTGCCAGTAGTAGGCGGACAGGTCTCCCCTACGAGCAGTACTTC. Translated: CASSRRTGLPYEQYF.

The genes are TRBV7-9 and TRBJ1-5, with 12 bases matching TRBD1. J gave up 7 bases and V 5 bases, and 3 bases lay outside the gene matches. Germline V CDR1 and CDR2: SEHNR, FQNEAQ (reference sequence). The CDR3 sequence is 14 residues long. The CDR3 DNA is TGTGCCAGCAGCCCGGGACAGGGGGCGCAGCCCCAGCATTTT. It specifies CASSPGQGAQPQHF.

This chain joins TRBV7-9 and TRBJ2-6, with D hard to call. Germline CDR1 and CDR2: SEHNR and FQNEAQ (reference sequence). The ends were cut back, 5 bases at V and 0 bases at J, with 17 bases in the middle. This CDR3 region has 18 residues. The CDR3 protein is CASSPNPRSSSGANVLTF. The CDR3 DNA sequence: TGTGCCAGCAGCCCCAACCCCCGCTCGAGCTCTGGGGCCAACGTCCTGACTTTC.

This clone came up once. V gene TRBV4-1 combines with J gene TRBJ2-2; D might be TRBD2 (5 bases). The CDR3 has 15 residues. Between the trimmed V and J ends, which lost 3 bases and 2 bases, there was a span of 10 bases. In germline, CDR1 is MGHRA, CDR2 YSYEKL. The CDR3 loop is CASSHAGLNTGELFF. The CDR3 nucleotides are TGCGCCAGCAGCCATGCTGGACTCAACACCGGGGAGCTGTTTTTT.

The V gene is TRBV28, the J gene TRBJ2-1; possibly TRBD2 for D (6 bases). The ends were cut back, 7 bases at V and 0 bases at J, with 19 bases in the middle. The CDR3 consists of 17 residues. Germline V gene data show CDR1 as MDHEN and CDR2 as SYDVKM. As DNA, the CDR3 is TGTGCCAGCACCTCGGGTGGACTACCGAGCTCCTACAATGAGCAGTTCTTC. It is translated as CASTSGGLPSSYNEQFF.

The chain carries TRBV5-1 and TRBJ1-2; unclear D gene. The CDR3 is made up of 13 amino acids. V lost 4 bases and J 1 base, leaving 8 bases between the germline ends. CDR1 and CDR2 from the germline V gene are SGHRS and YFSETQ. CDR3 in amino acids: CASSKANNYGYTF. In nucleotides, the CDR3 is TGCGCCAGCAGCAAGGCCAATAACTATGGCTACACCTTC.

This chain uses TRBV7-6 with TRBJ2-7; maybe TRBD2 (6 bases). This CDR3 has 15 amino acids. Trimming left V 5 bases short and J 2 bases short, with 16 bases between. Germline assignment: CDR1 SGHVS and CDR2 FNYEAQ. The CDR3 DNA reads TGTGCCAGCAGCACTCCCGGGACTGGGACCTACGAGCAGTACTTC. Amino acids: CASSTPGTGTYEQYF.

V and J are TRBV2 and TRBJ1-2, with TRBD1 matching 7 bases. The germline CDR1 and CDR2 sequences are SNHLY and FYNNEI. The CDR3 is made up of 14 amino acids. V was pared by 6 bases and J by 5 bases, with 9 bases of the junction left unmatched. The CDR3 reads CASRIEGAAYGYTF. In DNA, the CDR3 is TGTGCCAGCAGGATCGAGGGGGCGGCTTATGGCTACACCTTC.

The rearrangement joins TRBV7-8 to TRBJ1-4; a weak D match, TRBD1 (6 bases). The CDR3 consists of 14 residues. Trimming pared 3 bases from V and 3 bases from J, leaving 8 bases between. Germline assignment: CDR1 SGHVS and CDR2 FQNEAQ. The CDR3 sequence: CASSLGGSNEKLFF. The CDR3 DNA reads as TGTGCCAGCAGCTTGGGGGGCTCTAATGAAAAACTGTTTTTT. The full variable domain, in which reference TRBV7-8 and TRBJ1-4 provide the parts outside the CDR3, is GAGVSQSPRYKVAKRGQDVALRCDPISGHVSLFWYQQALGQGPEFLTYFQNEAQLDKSGLPSDRFFAERPEGSVSTLKIQRTQQEDSAVYLCASSLGGSNEKLFFGSGTQLSVL.

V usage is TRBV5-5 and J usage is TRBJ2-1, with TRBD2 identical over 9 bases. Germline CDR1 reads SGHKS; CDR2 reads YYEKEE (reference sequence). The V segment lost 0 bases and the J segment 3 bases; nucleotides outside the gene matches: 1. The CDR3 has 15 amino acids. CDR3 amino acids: CASSLGLADYNEQFF. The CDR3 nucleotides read TGTGCCAGCAGCTTGGGACTAGCGGACTACAATGAGCAGTTCTTC.

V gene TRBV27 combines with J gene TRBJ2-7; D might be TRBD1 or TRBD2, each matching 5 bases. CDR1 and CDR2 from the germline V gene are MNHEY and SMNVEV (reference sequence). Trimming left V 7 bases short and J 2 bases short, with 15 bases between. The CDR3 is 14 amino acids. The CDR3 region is CASNPGPKPYEQYF. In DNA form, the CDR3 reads TGTGCCAGCAACCCGGGACCCAAGCCCTACGAGCAGTACTTC.

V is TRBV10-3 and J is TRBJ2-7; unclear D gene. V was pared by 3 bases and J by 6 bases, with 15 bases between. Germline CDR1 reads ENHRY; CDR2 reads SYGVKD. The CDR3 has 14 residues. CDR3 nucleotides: TGTGCCATCAGTGAAAGTTCCACTGTATTCGAGCAGTACTTC. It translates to CAISESSTVFEQYF.

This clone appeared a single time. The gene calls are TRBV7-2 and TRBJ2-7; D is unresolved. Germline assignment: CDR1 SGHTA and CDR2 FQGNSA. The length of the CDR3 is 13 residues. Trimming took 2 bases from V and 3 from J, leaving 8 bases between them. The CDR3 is CASSLLSLYEQYF. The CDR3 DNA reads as TGTGCCAGCAGCTTACTATCCCTCTACGAGCAGTACTTC.

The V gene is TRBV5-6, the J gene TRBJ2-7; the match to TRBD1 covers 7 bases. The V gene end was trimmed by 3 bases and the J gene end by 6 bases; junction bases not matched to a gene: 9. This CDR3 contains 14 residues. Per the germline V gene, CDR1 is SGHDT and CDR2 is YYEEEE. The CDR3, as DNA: TGTGCCAGCAGCTCGGGACAGCGGTCGGGCGAGCAGTACTTC. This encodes CASSSGQRSGEQYF.

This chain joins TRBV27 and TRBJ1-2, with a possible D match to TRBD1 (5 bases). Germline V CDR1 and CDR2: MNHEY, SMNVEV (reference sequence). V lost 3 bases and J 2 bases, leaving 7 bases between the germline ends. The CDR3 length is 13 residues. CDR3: CASSFRGNYGYTF. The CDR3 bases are TGTGCCAGCAGTTTTAGGGGAAACTATGGCTACACCTTC.

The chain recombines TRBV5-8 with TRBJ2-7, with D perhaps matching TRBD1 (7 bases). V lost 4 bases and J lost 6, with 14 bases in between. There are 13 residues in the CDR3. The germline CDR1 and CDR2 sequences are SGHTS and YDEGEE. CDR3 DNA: TGTGCCAGCAGCCAGCACAGGGGAGGCGAGCAGTACTTC. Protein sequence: CASSQHRGGEQYF.

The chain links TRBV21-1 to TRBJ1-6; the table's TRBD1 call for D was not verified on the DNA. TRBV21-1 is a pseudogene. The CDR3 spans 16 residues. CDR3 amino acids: CASSSRTAGYNSPLHF. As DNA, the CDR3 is TGTGCCAGCAGCAGCCGGACAGCAGGATATAATTCACCCCTCCACTTT.